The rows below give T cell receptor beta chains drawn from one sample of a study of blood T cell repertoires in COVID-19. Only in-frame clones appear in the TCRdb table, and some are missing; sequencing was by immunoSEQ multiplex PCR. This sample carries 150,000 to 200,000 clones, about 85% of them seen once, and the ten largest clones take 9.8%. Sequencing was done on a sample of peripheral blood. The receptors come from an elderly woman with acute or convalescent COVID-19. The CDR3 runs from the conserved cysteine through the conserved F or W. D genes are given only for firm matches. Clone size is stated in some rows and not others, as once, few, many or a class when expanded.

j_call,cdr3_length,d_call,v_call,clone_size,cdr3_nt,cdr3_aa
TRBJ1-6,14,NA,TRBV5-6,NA,TGTGCCAGCTCAGGGGTATGGGGGAATTCACCCCTCCACTTT,CASSGVWGNSPLHF
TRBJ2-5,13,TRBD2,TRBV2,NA,TGTGCCAGCATCGGGGGGGCGCGTGAGACCCAGTACTTC,CASIGGARETQYF
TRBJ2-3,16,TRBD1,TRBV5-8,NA,TGTGCCAGCAGCTCAAAGGGACAGCGCAACACAGATACGCAGTATTTT,CASSSKGQRNTDTQYF
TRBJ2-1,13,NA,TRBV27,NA,TGTGCCAGCAGTTTATCGACGGCGGCCAAGCAGTTCTTC,CASSLSTAAKQFF
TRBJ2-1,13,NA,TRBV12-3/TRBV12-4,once,TGTGCCAGCAGTTTCGCGGGGCTCGGTGAGCAGTTCTTC,CASSFAGLGEQFF
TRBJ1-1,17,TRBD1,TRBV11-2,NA,TGTGCCAGCAGCTTGGACTCTCCCGGGACAGTGAACACTGAAGCTTTCTTT,CASSLDSPGTVNTEAFF
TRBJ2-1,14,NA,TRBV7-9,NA,TGTGCCAGCAGCACGCTGCGGCTCCCCCATGAGCAGTTCTTC,CASSTLRLPHEQFF
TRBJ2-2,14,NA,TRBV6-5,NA,TGTGCCAGCAGTCCAGGGTCGAACACCGGGGAGCTGTTTTTT,CASSPGSNTGELFF
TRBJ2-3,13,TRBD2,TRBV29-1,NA,TGCAGCGTTGAACTAGCGGGAGTGGATACGCAGTATTTT,CSVELAGVDTQYF
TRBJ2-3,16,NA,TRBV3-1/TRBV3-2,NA,TGTGCCAGCAGCCAAGCAGCGGACGTTAGCACAGATACGCAGTATTTT,CASSQAADVSTDTQYF
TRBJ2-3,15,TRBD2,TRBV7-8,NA,TGTGCCAGCAAACTACTAGCGGGGAGTCCGGATACGCAGTATTTT,CASKLLAGSPDTQYF
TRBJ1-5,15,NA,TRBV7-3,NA,TGTGCCAGCAGCTCCACCCCCGGACAGAATCAGCCCCAGCATTTT,CASSSTPGQNQPQHF
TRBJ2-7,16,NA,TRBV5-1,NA,TGCGCCAGCAGCTCACCCCGAGGTACCGACTTCTACGAGCAGTACTTC,CASSSPRGTDFYEQYF
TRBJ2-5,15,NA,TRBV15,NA,TGTGCCACCAGCAGAGATAGCCGGCTTCAAGAGACCCAGTACTTC,CATSRDSRLQETQYF
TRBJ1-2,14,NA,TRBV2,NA,TGTGCCAGCAGTGATCTCAGGGTGAACTATGGCTACACCTTC,CASSDLRVNYGYTF
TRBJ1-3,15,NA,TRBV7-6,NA,TGTGCCAGCAGCTTTGATGACATTTCTGGAAACACCATATATTTT,CASSFDDISGNTIYF
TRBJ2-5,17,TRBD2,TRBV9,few,TGTGCCAGCAGCGTAGACGCTACCGGGACTAGCGGAGAGACCCAGTACTTC,CASSVDATGTSGETQYF
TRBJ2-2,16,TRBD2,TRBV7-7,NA,TGTGCCAGCAGCCTTGGCCTAGCGGGGAGCGGAGGGGAGCTGTTTTTT,CASSLGLAGSGGELFF
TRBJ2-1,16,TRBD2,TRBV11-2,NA,TGTGCCAGCAGACGACTAGCGGGAGGTTTCTACAATGAGCAGTTCTTC,CASRRLAGGFYNEQFF
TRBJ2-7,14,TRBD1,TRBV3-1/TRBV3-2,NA,TGTGCCAGCAGCCAAGGACAGGGGGTCTACGAGCAGTACTTC,CASSQGQGVYEQYF
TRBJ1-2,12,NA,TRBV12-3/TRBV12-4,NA,TGTGCCAGCAGTTTACACAGTTATGGCTACACCTTC,CASSLHSYGYTF
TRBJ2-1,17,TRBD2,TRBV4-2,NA,TGTGCCAGCAGCCCGGGACTAGCGGGAGAAATCTACAATGAGCAGTTCTTC,CASSPGLAGEIYNEQFF
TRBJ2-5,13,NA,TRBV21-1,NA,TGTGCCAGGAGCGGGGCGATCCAAGAGACCCAGTACTTC,CARSGAIQETQYF
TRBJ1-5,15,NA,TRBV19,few,TGTGCCAGTAGTATAAGGACAGTTGGGCTTCAGCCCCAGCATTTT,CASSIRTVGLQPQHF
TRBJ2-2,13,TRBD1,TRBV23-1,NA,TGCGCCAGCTATGACAGGGGGAGCGGGGAGCTGTTTTTT,CASYDRGSGELFF
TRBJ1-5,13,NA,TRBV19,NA,TGTGCCAGTAGTGAACAGGGTGGGCAGCCCCAGCATTTT,CASSEQGGQPQHF
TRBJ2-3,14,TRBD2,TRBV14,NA,TGTGCCAGCAGCCGACTAGCGGCCCTTGATACGCAGTATTTT,CASSRLAALDTQYF
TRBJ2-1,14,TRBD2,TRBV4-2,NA,TGTGCCAGCAGCCATGGCAGCGGGAGGGATGAGCAGTTCTTC,CASSHGSGRDEQFF
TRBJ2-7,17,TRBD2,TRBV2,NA,TGTGGCAGCAAGCCTCGGGTCGGGAGGGTCGCCCCCTACGAGCAGTACTTC,CGSKPRVGRVAPYEQYF
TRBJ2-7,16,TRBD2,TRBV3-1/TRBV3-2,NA,TGTGCCAGCAGCCAAGATCGCAGCGGGGGCTCCTACGAGCAGTACTTC,CASSQDRSGGSYEQYF
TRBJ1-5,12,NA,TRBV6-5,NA,TGTGCCAGTGGGACTCGGGGGGAGCCCCAGCATTTT,CASGTRGEPQHF
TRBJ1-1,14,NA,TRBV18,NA,TGTGCCAGCTCAAAGACAGACCTGAACACTGAAGCTTTCTTT,CASSKTDLNTEAFF
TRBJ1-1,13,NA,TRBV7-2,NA,TGTGCCAGCAGATCCGGGACAAACACTGAAGCTTTCTTT,CASRSGTNTEAFF
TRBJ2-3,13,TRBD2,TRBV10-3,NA,TGTGCCATCACCGGCGGGGGGGCAGATACGCAGTATTTT,CAITGGGADTQYF
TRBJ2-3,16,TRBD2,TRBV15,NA,TGTGCCACCAGCAGAGGTGCGGGAGGGCTAACAGATACGCAGTATTTT,CATSRGAGGLTDTQYF
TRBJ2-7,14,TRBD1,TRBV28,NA,TGTGCCAGCAGTACGACAGGGGTCCCTCACGAGCAGTACTTC,CASSTTGVPHEQYF
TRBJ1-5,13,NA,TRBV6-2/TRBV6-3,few,TGTGCCAGCAGTTACTCGGAGGGTTTGCCCCAGCATTTT,CASSYSEGLPQHF
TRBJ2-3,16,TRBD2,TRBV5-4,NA,TGTGCCAGCAGCTTGGGGACTAGCGGGAACACAGATACGCAGTATTTT,CASSLGTSGNTDTQYF
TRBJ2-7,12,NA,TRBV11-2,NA,TGTGCCAGCAGCTTAACCCTGCGCGAGCAGTACTTC,CASSLTLREQYF
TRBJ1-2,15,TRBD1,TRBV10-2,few,TGCGCCAGCAGTGAGTTTAGGACAGGGGCGTATGGCTACACCTTC,CASSEFRTGAYGYTF
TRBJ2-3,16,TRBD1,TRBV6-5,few,TGTGCCAGCAGTTATGGGCGGGACAGGGGCACAGATACGCAGTATTTT,CASSYGRDRGTDTQYF
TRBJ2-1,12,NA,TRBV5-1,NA,TGCGCCAGCAGCTTGGGGACTCCCGAGCAGTTCTTC,CASSLGTPEQFF
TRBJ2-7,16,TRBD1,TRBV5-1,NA,TGCGCCAGCAGCTTGGGGGGGACAGCAGCCTCCTACGAGCAGTACTTC,CASSLGGTAASYEQYF
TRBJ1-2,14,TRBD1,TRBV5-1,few,TGCGCCAGTAGCTTGGGGACAGGGGGCTATGGCTACACCTTC,CASSLGTGGYGYTF
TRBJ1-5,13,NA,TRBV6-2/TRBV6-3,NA,TGTGCCAGCAGCGACAGACCAGGGCAGCCCCAGCATTTT,CASSDRPGQPQHF
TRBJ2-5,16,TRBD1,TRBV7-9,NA,TGTGCCAGCAGCATTAGATTGGACAGGGATAAGGAGACCCAGTACTTC,CASSIRLDRDKETQYF
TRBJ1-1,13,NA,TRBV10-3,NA,TGTGCCATCAGTCCGCCAGGGAACACTGAAGCTTTCTTT,CAISPPGNTEAFF
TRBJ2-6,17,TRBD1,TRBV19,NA,TGTGCCAGTACCGCGGGACAGGGGGCGGTTGGGGCCAACGTCCTGACTTTC,CASTAGQGAVGANVLTF
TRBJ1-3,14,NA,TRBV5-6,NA,TGTGCCAGCAGCCTTCGGGGGGTTGGAAACACCATATATTTT,CASSLRGVGNTIYF
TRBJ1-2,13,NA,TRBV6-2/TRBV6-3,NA,TGTGCCAGCAGTCCCGACGGGAACTATGGCTACACCTTC,CASSPDGNYGYTF
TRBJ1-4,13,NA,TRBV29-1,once,TGCAGCGTTCGAGCGGCTCTTGATGAAAAACTGTTTTTT,CSVRAALDEKLFF
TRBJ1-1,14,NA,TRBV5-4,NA,TGTGCCAGCAGCTCACAGGGACTGAACACTGAAGCTTTCTTT,CASSSQGLNTEAFF
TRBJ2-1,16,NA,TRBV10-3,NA,TGTGCCATCAGTGAGTCCCGGCGGGGAGTCTACAATGAGCAGTTCTTC,CAISESRRGVYNEQFF
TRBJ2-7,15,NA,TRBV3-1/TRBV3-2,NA,TGTGCCAGCAGCCAAGTGGGCAGCATAAGGTACGAGCAGTACTTC,CASSQVGSIRYEQYF
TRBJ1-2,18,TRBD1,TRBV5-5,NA,TGTGCCAGCAGCGGAACCGGGACAGGGAAGTCCGCTAACTATGGCTACACCTTC,CASSGTGTGKSANYGYTF
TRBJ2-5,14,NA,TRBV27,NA,TGTGCCAGCAGCCTCGGAACCGAGGGAGAGACCCAGTACTTC,CASSLGTEGETQYF
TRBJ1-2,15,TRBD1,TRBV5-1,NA,TGCGCCAGCAGCTGGGGACAGCTAGCTAACTATGGCTACACCTTC,CASSWGQLANYGYTF